The rows below give T cell receptor beta chains drawn from one sample of a study of blood T cells in healthy people across ages. TCRdb fed the 5' RACE reads into MiXCR, producing one record per CDR3 protein. The sample carries roughly 500,000 distinct CDR3 sequences, under 30% recorded once. These data also featured in a second study, about T cells of mothers and their children.

Sequences were obtained from blood. The receptors originated from a boy aged 5-17 years in good health. The CDR3 runs from the conserved cysteine through the conserved F or W. The order of the fields is V gene, J gene, clone size, CDR3 length, D gene, CDR3 DNA, CDR3 protein. A D gene is named only where the DNA matches it firmly. Size tells how often a clone was seen (once, few, many) or the class of an expanded clone, and some rows leave it out.

v_gene: TRBV5-1
j_gene: TRBJ2-1
abundance: .
len: 18
d_gene: .
CDR3nt: TGCGCCAGCACCCGGGACACCTACAATCGAAAGGGCTACAATGAGCAGTTCTTC
CDR3aa: CASTRDTYNRKGYNEQFF

v_gene: TRBV5-1
j_gene: TRBJ2-5
abundance: .
len: 16
d_gene: TRBD1
CDR3nt: TGCGCCAGCAGCCTACCGCCGACAGGGGCCGAAGGGGCCCAGTACTTC
CDR3aa: CASSLPPTGAEGAQYF

v_gene: TRBV20-1
j_gene: TRBJ2-1
abundance: once
len: 15
d_gene: TRBD2
CDR3nt: TGCAGTGCTAGAGATCCCAGCGGGAGAAGCAATGAGCAGTTCTTC
CDR3aa: CSARDPSGRSNEQFF

v_gene: TRBV28
j_gene: TRBJ1-2
abundance: .
len: 15
d_gene: TRBD1
CDR3nt: TGTGCCAGCAGTACCGGGACAGGGGCCATAGGTGGCTACACCTTC
CDR3aa: CASSTGTGAIGGYTF

v_gene: TRBV3-1
j_gene: TRBJ2-1
abundance: few
len: 12
d_gene: .
CDR3nt: TGTGCCAGCAGCCAAGAGTGGGCTGAGCAGTTCTTC
CDR3aa: CASSQEWAEQFF

v_gene: TRBV7-2
j_gene: TRBJ1-5
abundance: .
len: 15
d_gene: TRBD1
CDR3nt: TGTGCCAGCAGCTCCTGGGACAGTAGCAATCAGCCCCAGCATTTT
CDR3aa: CASSSWDSSNQPQHF

v_gene: TRBV29-1
j_gene: TRBJ2-3
abundance: .
len: 16
d_gene: TRBD2
CDR3nt: TGCAGCTTATCCGGGACTAGCGGATCTAGCACAGATACGCAGTATTTT
CDR3aa: CSLSGTSGSSTDTQYF

v_gene: TRBV7-2
j_gene: TRBJ1-6
abundance: .
len: 13
d_gene: .
CDR3nt: TGTGCCAGCAGCCTGACGGTTCGAGGGCCCCTCCACTTT
CDR3aa: CASSLTVRGPLHF

v_gene: TRBV6-5
j_gene: TRBJ2-5
abundance: .
len: 14
d_gene: .
CDR3nt: TGTGCCAGCCGCAAAGGCCGGGGACGCGAGACCCAGTACTTC
CDR3aa: CASRKGRGRETQYF

v_gene: TRBV18
j_gene: TRBJ2-1
abundance: .
len: 12
d_gene: .
CDR3nt: TGTGCCAGCTCACCTCCCGGTGGGGAGCAGTTCTTC
CDR3aa: CASSPPGGEQFF

v_gene: TRBV5-1
j_gene: TRBJ2-5
abundance: .
len: 14
d_gene: .
CDR3nt: TGCGCCAGCAGCTCCGTCGGGACACAAGAGACCCAGTACTTC
CDR3aa: CASSSVGTQETQYF

v_gene: TRBV2
j_gene: TRBJ1-3
abundance: .
len: 14
d_gene: .
CDR3nt: TGTGCCAGCAGGCCTTTTTCGGGTGGAAACACCATATATTTT
CDR3aa: CASRPFSGGNTIYF

v_gene: TRBV9
j_gene: TRBJ1-1
abundance: few
len: 15
d_gene: .
CDR3nt: TGTGCCAGCAGCGTAGCTGGAGACGCGAACACTGAAGCTTTCTTT
CDR3aa: CASSVAGDANTEAFF

v_gene: TRBV6-2/TRBV6-3
j_gene: TRBJ2-4
abundance: .
len: 15
d_gene: TRBD1
CDR3nt: TGTGCCACCACCCGTGACAGGGGGCTTACAAACATTCAGTACTTC
CDR3aa: CATTRDRGLTNIQYF

v_gene: TRBV24-1
j_gene: TRBJ1-5
abundance: .
len: 16
d_gene: .
CDR3nt: TGTGCCACCAGTGACGATGGACAGCCATTCAATCAGCCCCAGCATTTT
CDR3aa: CATSDDGQPFNQPQHF

v_gene: TRBV28
j_gene: TRBJ2-7
abundance: few
len: 16
d_gene: TRBD2
CDR3nt: TGTGCCAGCAGTTTCGCAGCGGGAGGGCCGATAGGCGAGCAGTACTTC
CDR3aa: CASSFAAGGPIGEQYF

v_gene: TRBV12-3/TRBV12-4
j_gene: TRBJ2-5
abundance: few
len: 13
d_gene: .
CDR3nt: TGTGCCAGCAGTTCGACGACGATGGAGACCCAGTACTTC
CDR3aa: CASSSTTMETQYF

v_gene: TRBV5-1
j_gene: TRBJ2-5
abundance: .
len: 15
d_gene: .
CDR3nt: TGCGCCAGCAGCTTGGAGTGGGCCGCTCAAGAGACCCAGTACTTC
CDR3aa: CASSLEWAAQETQYF

v_gene: TRBV29-1
j_gene: TRBJ1-1
abundance: .
len: 12
d_gene: .
CDR3nt: TGCAGCGTGAAGGACGGGAACACTGAAGCTTTCTTT
CDR3aa: CSVKDGNTEAFF

v_gene: TRBV28
j_gene: TRBJ1-6
abundance: .
len: 14
d_gene: .
CDR3nt: TGTGCCAGCAGTCTGGGGGCCGGGAATTCACCCCTCCACTTT
CDR3aa: CASSLGAGNSPLHF

v_gene: TRBV7-8
j_gene: TRBJ2-2
abundance: few
len: 16
d_gene: .
CDR3nt: TGTGCCAGCAGCCCTAGGGTAGCGGAGAACACCGGGGAGCTGTTTTTT
CDR3aa: CASSPRVAENTGELFF

v_gene: TRBV6-2/TRBV6-3
j_gene: TRBJ2-5
abundance: .
len: 15
d_gene: .
CDR3nt: TGTGCCAGCAGTTACGACGGACTCTCAACGGAGACCCAGTACTTC
CDR3aa: CASSYDGLSTETQYF

v_gene: TRBV27
j_gene: TRBJ1-5
abundance: few
len: 14
d_gene: .
CDR3nt: TGTGCCAGCAGCGCACAGGGAGGCGATCAGCCCCAGCATTTT
CDR3aa: CASSAQGGDQPQHF

v_gene: TRBV7-7
j_gene: TRBJ2-4
abundance: few
len: 16
d_gene: .
CDR3nt: TGTGCTAGCAGCTTAGAGGGGTACCTTAGCCAAAGCATTCAGTACTTC
CDR3aa: CASSLEGYLSQSIQYF

v_gene: TRBV4-3
j_gene: TRBJ2-5
abundance: few
len: 15
d_gene: .
CDR3nt: TGCGCCAGCAGCCAAGTCCATTTCGGCCAAGAGACCCAGTACTTC
CDR3aa: CASSQVHFGQETQYF

v_gene: TRBV29-1
j_gene: TRBJ2-1
abundance: .
len: 12
d_gene: .
CDR3nt: TGCAGCGTTGAAGGGACTCGGCGGGGGCAGTTCTTC
CDR3aa: CSVEGTRRGQFF

v_gene: TRBV6-5
j_gene: TRBJ2-1
abundance: few
len: 15
d_gene: .
CDR3nt: TGTGCCAGCAGTTATTCAGGGATCTCCTACAATGAGCAGTTCTTC
CDR3aa: CASSYSGISYNEQFF

v_gene: TRBV14
j_gene: TRBJ2-1
abundance: .
len: 16
d_gene: .
CDR3nt: TGTGCCAGCAGCCGACGACCGGGACTCCACTACAATGAGCAGTTCTTC
CDR3aa: CASSRRPGLHYNEQFF

v_gene: TRBV18
j_gene: TRBJ2-3
abundance: few
len: 16
d_gene: .
CDR3nt: TGTGCCAGCTCACCACTGATGCAGGCCCGCACAGATACGCAGTATTTT
CDR3aa: CASSPLMQARTDTQYF

v_gene: TRBV3-1
j_gene: TRBJ1-4
abundance: .
len: 13
d_gene: .
CDR3nt: TGTGCCAGCAGCGAGGCGGACAGAGAAAAACTGTTTTTT
CDR3aa: CASSEADREKLFF

v_gene: TRBV29-1
j_gene: TRBJ2-1
abundance: few
len: 13
d_gene: .
CDR3nt: TGCAGCGTTGCCGAAAGGTTCAACGATGAGCAGTTCTTC
CDR3aa: CSVAERFNDEQFF

v_gene: TRBV7-8
j_gene: TRBJ2-2
abundance: few
len: 14
d_gene: .
CDR3nt: TGTGCCAGCAGCCCCGGGACGGCTACCGGGGAGCTGTTTTTT
CDR3aa: CASSPGTATGELFF

v_gene: TRBV7-2
j_gene: TRBJ2-1
abundance: .
len: 14
d_gene: .
CDR3nt: TGTGCCGGCAGCGGAGACCCTCCCCACAATGAGCAGTTCTTC
CDR3aa: CAGSGDPPHNEQFF